This TCR beta chain was sequenced in a study of CD8+CD57+ T cells in acquired aplastic anemia. Study information: Sorted CD4+ plus CD8+ cells gave DNA averaging about 3.2 ug. Regarding the study as a whole: Between patients and controls, CD8+ Simpson's diversity did not vary significantly. Patients and controls had in common 25 to 30 CD8+ CDR3 sequences.

Investigators profiled TCR beta VDJ and CDR3 from genomic DNA template. TCRdb independently ran MiXCR on the reads; one entry per CDR3 protein. The sample yields about 180,000 distinct CDR3 sequences, 63% seen once. Concerning this clonotype itself: The antigen is not known.

This CDR3 contains 16 residues. The V and J ends lost 1 base and 0 bases, in that order; junction bases with no gene match: 2. Germline V gene data show CDR1 as SGHTA and CDR2 as FQGTGA. Those patients picked for sequencing had displayed CD8+CD57+ cell expansion on flow cytometry. Each of the patients presented with severe acquired aplastic anemia. The sequencing sample was made of sorted CD4+, CD8+, or CD8+CD57+ T cells (not recorded which) from PBMCs. The sequence derives from a human donor with aplastic anemia. The rearrangement uses TRBV7-3 and TRBJ2-1, with TRBD2 matching over 8 bases. This chain's CDR3 is CASSLMSGSSYNEQFF. CDR3 bases: TGTGCCAGCAGCTTAATGAGCGGGAGCTCCTACAATGAGCAGTTCTTC.